The subject of this entry is one T cell receptor beta chain. This clone was picked up a small number of times. No cognate antigen has been identified for it. No clone much larger than this one lies a single base away; base qualities are absent. The sample's time point, from its label and the paper: baseline before first vaccination. Vaccinee samples were obtained from the UK trials COV001 and COV002, which included a single-blind randomized controlled phase 2/3 trial of AZD1222 (ChAdOx1 nCoV-19) in healthy adults. For TCRbeta chain sequencing, PBMC samples from trial participants were taken at day 0 and at day 28 after the second dose. This specimen comes from a study of T cell responses to AZD1222 COVID-19 vaccine (dated by TCRdb to the early 2020s). As for the study more broadly: AZD1222 recipients whose second dose came at about 4 weeks and those whose second dose came at about 12 weeks were combined into one group, since spike-specific TCR depth and breadth did not differ between the two schedules. TCR sequencing was performed for some 250 trial participants, of whom about 200 were given two doses of AZD1222 and roughly 25 were given two doses of MenACWY control vaccine. Trial participants were enrolled by age into 18-55, 56-69 and 70-plus year subgroups, with approximately 150, 28 and 58 TCR-sequenced participants respectively. Overall study results and their limits: Only five or six AZD1222 recipients were SARS-CoV-2 seropositive at baseline, limiting conclusions about previously exposed vaccinees. Participants were mostly white British, with more females than males. The authors suggested clonal diversity may have been underestimated. The 56-69-year group was small, and its depth increase did not reach significance, likely because of low power. Vaccine-associated CD4 TCRs spanned the whole spike protein, with dominant responses in regions 160-218 and 743-854. Reportedly, almost half of the unique spike-specific TCRs recognized epitopes lying outside the regions that are mutated in the B.1.351 and B.1.1.7 variants. A significant rise in spike-specific TCR breadth and depth was observed after two AZD1222 doses relative to day 0 and relative to MenACWY recipients. Because no day 14 peak-response samples were available, repertoires were characterized only after the peak T cell response.

The CDR3 regions of human TCRbeta chains were subjected to immunosequencing. As for the authors' bioinformatics: TCRs in the repertoires were compared against a reference library of SARS-CoV-2-specific TCRs that had been generated with the MIRA antigen-specificity platform. Breadth was defined as the fraction of unique TCRs that were SARS-CoV-2-associated. Depth was defined as the fraction of total T cells that were SARS-CoV-2-associated. Using the MIRA data, every spike-specific TCR was mapped to the spike region that the TCR reacted to and assigned to either a CD4 or a CD8 class. Log10-transformed breadth and depth values were compared by one-way ANOVA with Sidak's multiple comparisons tests. TCRdb carries this immuneACCESS record with in-frame sequences only. Its versions omit some clonotypes, under half of them owing to an unresolved V gene in the studies checked, with the rest unexplained. The D gene and trimming were derived from the DNA, and the V and J assignments and clone size from that table. For this sample the table gives 150,000 or so clones, of which around nine tenths were detected only once. The ten largest clones capture around 3.6% of the sample.

The CDR3 goes from the cysteine to the phenylalanine over 14 residues. CDR3 DNA only is kept here, 42 bases in frame from base 1. The germline V gene provides CDR1 SGDLS and CDR2 YYNGEE. The V end loses 4 bases and the J end loses 2 bases, and a stretch of 12 bases separates them. The sequence is built from TRBV9 and TRBJ1-1; the D segment cannot be called with confidence. The sample in question was peripheral blood, obtained on day 0 of AZD1222 vaccination. The TCR sequence derives from an adult in good health. CDR3 protein: CASSPLGINTEAFF. The bases read TGTGCCAGCAGCCCCCTGGGGATTAACACTGAAGCTTTCTTT.